The entry below describes one T cell receptor (beta chain). Antigen specificity is unknown. Only CD45RO-negative cells positively selected for CCR7 counted as naive CD8 cells, so terminally differentiated effector memory CD45RA+ cells were excluded. The data were taken from a study of shared clonotypes between healthy human individuals. Whole-study findings and limits: The authors sampled blood alone, and tissue repertoires likely differ. Rarefaction indicated that sorted-subset sequencing remained incomplete although depth was large.

This table comes from immunoSEQ multiplex PCR, and its TCRdb copy is limited to in-frame clones, with some not included. The repertoire holds about 600,000 clones, 95% to 98% seen once, with approximately 0.33% in the top ten. The sequencing input was naive CD8+ T cells sorted from blood. This receptor was taken from a man aged 30 to 39 in good health.

CDR3 DNA: TGTGCCAGTAAGGGTCTGCGGATGCTCACCGGGGAGCTGTTTTTT. Its translation: CASKGLRMLTGELFF. The chain is built from TRBV19 and TRBJ2-2; D remains ambiguous. Looked up from germline, CDR1 is LNHDA and CDR2 is SQIVND (reference sequence). The CDR3 is 15 amino acids. The V gene lost 7 bases and the J gene lost 4 bases, with 16 bases spanning the gap.